This T cell receptor (beta chain) is from a study of OX40 agonist ivuxolimab in advanced cancers. Study summary: Patients got intravenous ivuxolimab at 0.01 to 10 mg/kg every 2 weeks.

The table came from immunoSEQ multiplex PCR; TCRdb's copy has only in-frame clones and leaves some out. The sample shows tens of thousands of clones, approximately 89% of them seen only once. Germline trimming cut 5 bases from V and 5 bases from J; bases unmatched to any gene: 5. Germline CDR1 SGHNT, CDR2 YYREEE (reference sequence). This CDR3 is 13 amino acids long. If patients had autoimmune disease history or systemic immunosuppression, they were excluded. This TCR derives from an adult with an advanced solid tumor such as melanoma, head and neck, liver or kidney cancer. The V call is TRBV5-4, the J call TRBJ1-2; 8 bases match TRBD1. Specimen: CD4+ or CD8+ T cells sorted from blood, collected in a trial of the OX40 agonist ivuxolimab. CDR3 bases: TGTGCCAGCAGTCCCGGGACAGGTTATGGCTACACCTTC. Amino acid sequence: CASSPGTGYGYTF.